The T cell receptor beta chain under discussion was sequenced for a study of read filtering for tumor transcriptome and immune sequencing. Turning to the study itself: Mean patient age was about 66 years, range roughly 45 to 80; over 16 male, roughly 14 female. Study-wide findings and caveats: In IR-seq, single-read clonotypes were 75% to 90% of clonotypes but around 3.5% of reads.

Germline assignment: CDR1 LNHDA and CDR2 SQIVND (reference sequence). Trimming shortened V by 5 bases and J by 6 bases, and 11 bases separated the two germline ends. The CDR3 is made up of 13 amino acids. This clonotype has a handful of counts. The target antigen is unknown. Molecular barcoded adaptors covering alpha/delta and beta/gamma chains were used on roughly 370 ng RNA. TCRdb redid the calling of the reads with MiXCR, one entry per CDR3 protein. The table includes approximately 90,000 distinct CDR3 sequences, roughly 21% detected once. This chain joins TRBV19 and TRBJ1-5; D not certain. Sequencing input: a population of CD138-negative cells sorted from bone marrow. The sequence came from a donor at least 40 years old with multiple myeloma. The CDR3 nucleotides are TGTGCCAGTAGTCTCTCGAGGAGTCAGCCCCAGCATTTT. Its protein product is CASSLSRSQPQHF.